This T cell receptor (beta chain) came from a study of cytomegalovirus exposure and HLA in healthy donors. Study results and limitations: Researchers reportedly found TCR beta sequences accurately predicted most subjects' HLA-A and HLA-B alleles.

About this clone itself: Its target is unknown.

Deletions cut 6 bases from V and 7 bases from J, with 12 bases between. Germline-derived CDR1 and CDR2 are SNHLY and FYNNEI. The CDR3 has 13 residues. The PCR made use of 60 Vbeta and 13 Jbeta primers. Data came from immunoSEQ multiplex PCR; TCRdb stores just in-frame clones and leaves some out. The sample holds 100,000 to 150,000 clones; around 80% are singletons and the top ten take 11%. This rearrangement joins TRBV2 to TRBJ1-4; D is undetermined. The clonotype comes from a man aged 25-40 years in good health and CMV-seropositive. The specimen was PBMCs. The CDR3 sequence is CASSGRLGEKLFF. The CDR3 bases are TGTGCCAGCAGCGGGAGGTTGGGTGAAAAACTGTTTTTT.